One sample yielded the 18 T cell receptor beta chains listed below, sequenced in a study of regulatory and conventional T cells in RAG deficiency (dated by TCRdb to 2017 to 2019). To prepare the library, the immunoSEQ multiplex PCR assay was applied. TCRdb provides this immuneACCESS table in a form limited to in-frame rearrangements. Some clones are lacking; in checked studies, under half of them reflect an unresolved V gene, and why the rest are absent is not known. The sample yields over 9,500 clones; 85% to 95% were counted once. Together, the top ten hold 0.85% to 1.3% of the sample. Before genomic DNA was extracted, conventional CD4+ T cells were isolated from blood as CD25-low CD127-high cells. These sequences were also reported in another study, on regulatory T cells. From the second report: For the multiplex PCR, 52 forward TRBV primers and 13 reverse TRBJ primers were used, and amplification bias was corrected with both assay-based and computational methods.

Input material: CD4+ effector T cells sorted from blood. These TCRs come from a human donor in good health.

This clone was detected only once. The chain recombines TRBV4-2 with TRBJ2-1; TRBD2 agrees at 13 bases. The V and J ends lost 1 base and 0 bases, in that order; junction bases with no gene match: 12. The CDR3 consists of 21 residues. CDR1 is LGHNA and CDR2 is YNFKEQ in the germline V gene. For the CDR3, the DNA is TGTGCCAGCAGCCAAGTGCGAAGGACTAGCGGGAGTGTTCTCTCCTACAATGAGCAGTTCTTC. Translated, it gives CASSQVRRTSGSVLSYNEQFF.

J is TRBJ1-2 and V is TRBV2; no firm D call. Deletions cut 1 base from V and 2 bases from J, with 14 bases between. Germline V gene sequence: CDR1 SNHLY, CDR2 FYNNEI. The CDR3 has 16 amino acids. As DNA, the CDR3 is TGTGCCAGCAGTGAAGAAATCGGGCTGGTAAACTATGGCTACACCTTC. It encodes CASSEEIGLVNYGYTF.

The chain is built from TRBV7-9 and TRBJ1-1, with D hard to call. This CDR3 is 15 amino acids long. Germline CDR1 SEHNR, CDR2 FQNEAQ (reference sequence). V was trimmed by 5 bases and J by 1 base, leaving 14 bases between them. In nucleotides, the CDR3 is TGTGCCAGCAGCCCTAGGGCGGCGGCGAACACTGAAGCTTTCTTT. This gives the protein CASSPRAAANTEAFF.

The gene calls are TRBV21-1 and TRBJ2-6; TRBD1, as called in the table, went unchecked against the DNA. TRBV21-1 is a pseudogene segment. There are 21 residues in the CDR3. The CDR3 sequence is CASPQEPTHSALSSGANVLTF. Here the CDR3 DNA reads TGTGCCAGCCCCCAGGAACCGACCCACTCGGCACTTAGTTCTGGGGCCAACGTCCTGACTTTC.

This sequence joins TRBV19 and TRBJ2-1; 15 bases align to TRBD2. Per germline, CDR1 LNHDA and CDR2 SQIVND (reference sequence). The length of the CDR3 is 16 residues. V dropped 4 bases and J dropped 8; count of bases not matched to a gene: 6. For the CDR3, the DNA is TGTGCCAGTAGTAGCAGGACTAGCGGGGGGGCTTATGAGCAGTTCTTC. It translates to CASSSRTSGGAYEQFF.

The CDR3 DNA reads TGTGCCAGCAGTGAAGGGGGGGACACAGATACGCAGTATTTT. As protein: CASSEGGDTDTQYF. The J gene is TRBJ2-3, the V gene TRBV6-4; maybe TRBD2 (7 bases). Germline V CDR1 and CDR2: MRHNA, SNTAGT. The CDR3 is 14 amino acids. The V gene lost 3 bases and the J gene lost 2 bases, with 9 bases spanning the gap.

The chain links TRBV30 to TRBJ2-5; TRBD1 might be the D (5 bases). The germline V and J ends were trimmed by 1 base and 5 bases, with 17 bases remaining between them. Germline CDR1 is GTSNPN and CDR2 is SVGIG (reference sequence). CDR3 length equals 15 residues. In nucleotides, the CDR3 is TGTGCCTGGAGTGCCAGCCTAGGGGTTGGGGAGACCCAGTACTTC. Residues: CAWSASLGVGETQYF.

This clone has only one observation. The CDR3 sequence: CASSIRGGETQYF. The CDR3 nucleotides read TGTGCCAGCAGTATCAGGGGTGGTGAGACCCAGTACTTC. The V and J genes are TRBV28 and TRBJ2-5; weak D call: TRBD1 (6 bases). Trimming pared 5 bases from V and 5 bases from J, leaving 12 bases between. The germline gives CDR1 MDHEN, CDR2 SYDVKM. The CDR3 has 13 residues. Filled out from reference TRBV28 and TRBJ2-5, the complete variable domain reads DVKVTQSSRYLVKRTGEKVFLECVQDMDHENMFWYRQDPGLGLRLIYFSYDVKMKEKGDIPEGYSVSREKKERFSLILESASTNQTSMYLCASSIRGGETQYFGPGTRLLVL.

The J gene is TRBJ1-3, the V gene TRBV30; no reliable D call. Per the germline V gene, CDR1 is GTSNPN and CDR2 is SVGIG (reference sequence). This CDR3 region has 14 residues. Between the trimmed V and J ends, which lost 5 bases and 1 base, there was a span of 12 bases. For the CDR3, the DNA is TGTGCCTGGGGCCGACTCGGGTCTGGAAACACCATATATTTT. It encodes CAWGRLGSGNTIYF.

The chain has TRBV5-4 and TRBJ2-1, with D unclear. The germline V gene has CDR1 SGHNT and CDR2 YYREEE (reference sequence). The V end lost 0 bases, the J end lost 4 bases, and 5 bases lay between the germline ends. The CDR3 has 13 amino acids. The chain's CDR3 is CASSLVGYNEQFF. The CDR3 DNA follows: TGTGCCAGCAGCTTGGTCGGTTACAATGAGCAGTTCTTC. Combining the CDR3 with reference TRBV5-4 and TRBJ2-1 gives the whole variable domain ETGVTQSPTHLIKTRGQQVTLRCSSQSGHNTVSWYQQALGQGPQFIFQYYREEENGRGNFPPRFSGLQFPNYSSELNVNALELDDSALYLCASSLVGYNEQFFGPGTRLTVL.

The chain employs TRBV7-6 and TRBJ1-4, with D perhaps matching TRBD1 (5 bases). The CDR3 extends over 13 amino acids. Germline assignment: CDR1 SGHVS and CDR2 FNYEAQ. V lost 1 base and J lost 8, with 8 bases in between. The chain's CDR3 is CASSLDWGEKLFF. Here the CDR3 DNA reads TGTGCCAGCAGCTTAGACTGGGGGGAAAAACTGTTTTTT. The full variable domain, in which reference TRBV7-6 and TRBJ1-4 provide the parts outside the CDR3, is GAGVSQSPRYKVTKRGQDVALRCDPISGHVSLYWYRQALGQGPEFLTYFNYEAQQDKSGLPNDRFSAERPEGSISTLTIQRTEQRDSAMYRCASSLDWGEKLFFGSGTQLSVL.

V gene TRBV9 combines with J gene TRBJ1-4, with 10 bases that match TRBD1. There are 15 residues in the CDR3. Looked up from germline, CDR1 is SGDLS and CDR2 is YYNGEE. Unmatched junction bases numbered 7, after V lost 4 bases and J lost 7 bases. In DNA form, the CDR3 reads TGTGCCAGCAGCTTAGGGACAGGGGAGGCTGAAAAACTGTTTTTT. It is translated as CASSLGTGEAEKLFF.

About this clone itself: The CDR3 ends on some other residue instead of the conserved phenylalanine or tryptophan, so this is likely a read error. The rearrangement joins TRBV4-1 to TRBJ1-2; D gene unclear. Trimming shortened V by 0 bases and J by 7 bases, and 6 bases separated the two germline ends. Germline V CDR1 and CDR2: MGHRA, YSYEKL. The CDR3 length is 12 residues. CDR3 residues: CASSQEAGGYTL. The CDR3 DNA is TGCGCCAGCAGCCAAGAGGCTGGTGGCTACACCCTC.

The gene calls are TRBV6-1 and TRBJ1-6; D gene unclear. Germline CDR1 MNHNS, CDR2 SASEGT. V lost 3 bases, J lost 9 bases, and 6 bases lay in between. CDR3 size: 12 residues. CDR3 bases: TGTGCCAGCAGTGAGAGACGTTCACCCCTCCACTTT. Its protein is CASSERRSPLHF.

This clone was recorded only once. The rearrangement uses TRBV19 and TRBJ2-7, with 8 nucleotides matching TRBD1. V was pared by 3 bases and J by 4 bases, with 5 bases of the junction left unmatched. Germline loops: CDR1 LNHDA, CDR2 SQIVND (reference sequence). This CDR3 comprises 14 residues. The CDR3 region is CASSIRTGWYEQYF. In DNA form, the CDR3 reads TGTGCCAGTAGTATTCGGACAGGGTGGTACGAGCAGTACTTC.

The chain joins TRBV6-5 to TRBJ1-1; the match to TRBD1 covers 11 bases. The CDR3 contains 12 residues. Looked up from germline, CDR1 is MNHEY and CDR2 is SVGAGI. Germline trimming cut 7 bases from V and 10 bases from J; bases unmatched to any gene: 5. CDR3 residues: CASTPGQGGAFF. DNA for the CDR3: TGTGCCAGCACCCCGGGACAGGGGGGAGCTTTCTTT.

The chain has TRBV6-5 and TRBJ1-2; 7 bases map to TRBD1. CDR3 length: 15 residues. Losses at the gene ends were 8 bases for V and 4 bases for J; bases not matched to a gene: 13. Germline-derived CDR1 and CDR2 are MNHEY and SVGAGI. CDR3 amino acids: CASRDEGAVGYGYTF. In DNA form, the CDR3 reads TGTGCCAGCCGGGACGAGGGGGCTGTGGGCTATGGCTACACCTTC.

The chain recombines TRBV6-5 with TRBJ2-7, with D perhaps matching TRBD1 (5 bases). The germline V and J ends were trimmed by 4 bases and 0 bases, with 7 bases remaining between them. CDR3 length equals 13 residues. Germline lookup yields CDR1 MNHEY and CDR2 SVGAGI. The CDR3 region is CASSLGDSYEQYF. For the CDR3, the DNA is TGTGCCAGCAGTTTAGGGGACTCCTACGAGCAGTACTTC.